The entry that follows covers one T cell receptor beta chain sequence. Its antigen remains unidentified. TCRdb processed the 5' RACE reads anew with MiXCR; each CDR3 protein has one entry. Of approximately 300,000 distinct CDR3 sequences listed, 7.5% to 9% were seen once; the top ten hold just over 14%. These data belong to a study of CD8 T cells in ankylosing spondylitis. Study results and limitations: Characteristic of ankylosing spondylitis blood, it appeared, was a TCR beta motif comprising roughly eight highly homologous variants.

This CDR3 is built from 18 residues. V was pared by 6 bases and J by 6 bases, with 16 bases of the junction left unmatched. Germline V CDR1 and CDR2: MNHNS, SASEGT. The sample was blood, either unsorted or a sorted T cell fraction (not recorded which). The V and J genes are TRBV6-1 and TRBJ1-6; 8 bases map to TRBD1. The TCR originated in a male donor with ankylosing spondylitis. CDR3: CASSPRPLAGGGNSPLHF. Written as DNA, the CDR3 is TGTGCCAGCAGCCCGAGGCCCTTGGCAGGGGGCGGTAATTCACCCCTCCACTTT.